The 25 T cell receptor beta chains reported below all come from one sample, sequenced in a study of CD4 T cells in relation to SARS-CoV-2 and coronaviruses (dated by TCRdb to about 2021). CD4+ T cells from unexposed donors were collected before the COVID-19 pandemic (2011-2018). Preparation of the library involved the immunoSEQ multiplex PCR assay. What TCRdb holds here is the immuneACCESS table cut down to in-frame rearrangements. Part of the clones is not present; checked against another copy, under half of the missing clones reflect an unresolved V gene, and the others are unexplained. Recorded for this sample are 60,000 to 75,000 clones; approximately 95% of them occurred a single time. Of the sample, under 0.25% is held by the ten largest clones. The sample consisted of naive CD4+ T cells from PBMCs. Taken with the paper, the label for cell subset or site translates to: naive CD4+ T cells isolated by negative enrichment. The receptors were gathered from a human donor in good health.

Comments on this clone: Mismatch with germline at one junction end may stem from a read error. The rearrangement links TRBV29-1 to TRBJ2-2, with 11 bases lining up with TRBD2. This CDR3 is 13 amino acids long. The V gene's germline CDR1 is SQVTM and CDR2 ANQGSEA. CDR3 protein: CTAGLAVSGELFF. In DNA, the CDR3 is TGTACTGCGGGACTAGCGGTCTCGGGGGAGCTGTTTTTT.

For the CDR3, the DNA is TGTGCCAGCAGTCCGCGGCCGGGACAGGCGGACTATGGCTACACCTTC. Its protein is CASSPRPGQADYGYTF. V is TRBV27 and J is TRBJ1-2, with TRBD1 matching over 8 bases. The CDR3 has 16 amino acids. Trimming removed 5 bases from V and 3 bases from J; junction bases left unmatched: 11. Looked up from germline, CDR1 is MNHEY and CDR2 is SMNVEV (reference sequence).

The chain employs TRBV5-1 and TRBJ2-5; TRBD2 matches 7 bases. The V and J ends lost 0 bases and 4 bases, in that order; junction bases with no gene match: 3. The CDR3 loop spans 14 amino acids. Germline V gene data show CDR1 as SGHRS and CDR2 as YFSETQ. The CDR3 reads CASSLGPGGETQYF. In DNA form, the CDR3 reads TGCGCCAGCAGCTTGGGGCCGGGGGGAGAGACCCAGTACTTC.

The rearrangement uses TRBV19 and TRBJ1-1, with D hard to call. The CDR3 totals 13 residues. V was clipped by 7 bases and J by 1 base, with 10 bases between them. CDR1 and CDR2 from the germline V gene are LNHDA and SQIVND (reference sequence). Here the CDR3 reads CASTPSENTEAFF. In DNA form, the CDR3 reads TGTGCCAGTACCCCCTCGGAGAACACTGAAGCTTTCTTT.

The chain recombines TRBV11-2 with TRBJ1-1, with D maybe TRBD1 (6 bases). Germline V CDR1 and CDR2: SGHAT, FQNNGV. CDR3 size: 13 residues. The V gene lost 5 bases and the J gene lost 1 base, with 8 bases spanning the gap. CDR3 in DNA: TGTGCCAGCAGCACACAGGGGAACACTGAAGCTTTCTTT. It encodes CASSTQGNTEAFF.

The chain links TRBV7-2 to TRBJ1-1; 11 bases are shared with TRBD1. Germline trimming cut 4 bases from V and 3 bases from J; bases unmatched to any gene: 4. The CDR3 has 15 residues. Germline CDR1 and CDR2: SGHTA and FQGNSA. The CDR3 coding sequence is TGTGCCAGCAGCTCCGGACAGGGGGCGTACACTGAAGCTTTCTTT. Protein sequence: CASSSGQGAYTEAFF.

V gene TRBV5-4 combines with J gene TRBJ1-3, with D possibly matching TRBD1 (6 bases). Between the trimmed V and J ends, which lost 6 bases and 2 bases, there was a span of 12 bases. The CDR3 is 14 amino acids. Germline CDR1 and CDR2: SGHNT and YYREEE (reference sequence). The CDR3 reads CASKSNRAGNTIYF. CDR3 DNA: TGTGCCAGCAAGTCAAACAGGGCTGGAAACACCATATATTTT.

The chain is built from TRBV6-5 and TRBJ2-1; no clear D. The germline V and J ends were trimmed by 2 bases and 0 bases, with 11 bases remaining between them. The CDR3 is made up of 16 amino acids. Germline V gene sequence: CDR1 MNHEY, CDR2 SVGAGI. The CDR3 is CASSYRKGSSYNEQFF. CDR3 DNA: TGTGCCAGCAGTTACCGAAAGGGTAGCTCCTACAATGAGCAGTTCTTC.

The rearrangement joins TRBV5-1 to TRBJ1-5, with a possible D match to TRBD1 (5 bases). This CDR3 region has 14 residues. Trimming took off 3 bases at V and 1 base at J, with 8 bases between the two ends. CDR1 SGHRS and CDR2 YFSETQ come from the germline V gene. The CDR3 coding sequence is TGCGCCAGCAGCTCAGGACACAGCAATCAGCCCCAGCATTTT. Its translation: CASSSGHSNQPQHF.

The chain is built from TRBV2 and TRBJ2-7; no reliable D call. Trimming stripped 5 bases from V and 4 bases from J, with 15 bases between. Germline assignment: CDR1 SNHLY and CDR2 FYNNEI. The CDR3 is made up of 14 amino acids. CDR3 in amino acids: CASSPGRGTYEQYF. The CDR3 bases are TGTGCCAGCAGTCCAGGTCGAGGAACTTACGAGCAGTACTTC.

The chain has TRBV5-4 and TRBJ2-7; either TRBD1 or TRBD2 may supply D (5 bases each). The V and J ends lost 4 bases and 3 bases respectively, with 14 bases between them. This CDR3 contains 14 residues. Germline-derived CDR1 and CDR2 are SGHNT and YYREEE (reference sequence). CDR3 sequence reads: CASSRWDGSYEQYF. The CDR3 DNA reads as TGTGCCAGCAGCAGGTGGGACGGCAGCTACGAGCAGTACTTC. Drawing the rest from reference TRBV5-4 and TRBJ2-7, the complete variable domain is ETGVTQSPTHLIKTRGQQVTLRCSSQSGHNTVSWYQQALGQGPQFIFQYYREEENGRGNFPPRFSGLQFPNYSSELNVNALELDDSALYLCASSRWDGSYEQYFGPGTRLTVT.

The chain employs TRBV28 and TRBJ2-7; 11 nucleotides line up with TRBD2. The CDR3 runs 16 residues. The germline V gene has CDR1 MDHEN and CDR2 SYDVKM. V lost 6 bases, J lost 3 bases, and 10 bases stayed unmatched. The CDR3, as DNA: TGTGCCAGCAGCCCCCTGACTAGCGGGAAGCGCTACGAGCAGTACTTC. This sequence encodes CASSPLTSGKRYEQYF.

The gene calls are TRBV6-5 and TRBJ1-1; perhaps TRBD1 as D (5 bases). The V end was cut by 7 bases, the J end by 2 bases, with 14 bases between. The CDR3 consists of 14 residues. The germline V gene encodes CDR1 MNHEY and CDR2 SVGAGI. DNA for the CDR3: TGTGCCAGCATTAGGACACACACTAACACTGAAGCTTTCTTT. This gives the protein CASIRTHTNTEAFF.

The DNA of the CDR3 is TGTGCCAGCAGTACCAGAAGGACAGGGGATTACAATGAGCAGTTCTTC. Translated: CASSTRRTGDYNEQFF. The chain is built from TRBV6-6 and TRBJ2-1, with TRBD1 identical over 9 bases. CDR3 size: 16 residues. The ends lost 5 bases at V and 4 bases at J; junction bases unmatched: 9. The germline V gene encodes CDR1 MNHNY and CDR2 SVGAGI (reference sequence).

The table lists this clone with a count of one. The chain has TRBV6-2 or TRBV6-3 and TRBJ2-7, with D unclear. This CDR3 has 13 residues. In germline, CDR1 is MNHEY, CDR2 SVGEGT. V was shortened by 3 bases and J by 2 bases, with 8 bases between the two germline ends. CDR3 bases: TGTGCCAGCAGTTATAATTTGCCCTACGAGCAGTACTTC. Its translation: CASSYNLPYEQYF.

This rearrangement joins TRBV5-6 to TRBJ2-7, with D perhaps TRBD1 or TRBD2 (7 bases each). Trimming removed 0 bases from V and 7 bases from J, with 20 bases in between. Germline V gene sequence: CDR1 SGHDT, CDR2 YYEEEE. CDR3 length: 16 amino acids. The CDR3 DNA reads as TGTGCCAGCAGCTTGGGAGGGGCCAGGGGGGGATATGAGCAGTACTTC. Its translation: CASSLGGARGGYEQYF. The variable domain in full, with the rest retrieved from reference TRBV5-6 and TRBJ2-7, is DAGVTQSPTHLIKTRGQQVTLRCSPKSGHDTVSWYQQALGQGPQFIFQYYEEEERQRGNFPDRFSGHQFPNYSSELNVNALLLGDSALYLCASSLGGARGGYEQYFGPGTRLTVT.

With respect to this clone: At one end the junction does not follow the germline gene, possibly because of a read error. The chain is built from TRBV28 and TRBJ2-1; tentative D call: TRBD2 (6 bases). Germline CDR1 reads MDHEN; CDR2 reads SYDVKM. The CDR3 is 11 amino acids. The DNA for the CDR3 is TGTGCCAGCAGGGGCCGGGGGTTTATTCTCTTC. Its translation: CASRGRGFILF.

In DNA form, the CDR3 reads TGTGCCAGCAGCTTAATCGGCGGCTACGAGCAGTACTTC. The encoded protein is CASSLIGGYEQYF. The V and J genes are TRBV7-3 and TRBJ2-7; D is undetermined. Germline V gene data show CDR1 as SGHTA and CDR2 as FQGTGA. The CDR3 contains 13 residues. Trimming cost V 1 base and J 3 bases, with 7 bases left between them.

The CDR3 nucleotides read TGTGCCAGCTCACCACAACTAGCGGGATCCAGTCCTAAAGAGACCCAGTACTTC. It encodes CASSPQLAGSSPKETQYF. This rearrangement joins TRBV18 to TRBJ2-5; 10 positions agree with TRBD2. The CDR3 runs 18 residues. The V and J ends lost 1 base and 3 bases, in that order; junction bases with no gene match: 11. Germline-derived CDR1 and CDR2 are KGHSH and LQKENI.

The genes are TRBV5-1 and TRBJ2-1, with 7 bases identical to TRBD2. V dropped 0 bases and J dropped 9; count of bases not matched to a gene: 9. There are 15 residues in the CDR3. Per the germline V gene, CDR1 is SGHRS and CDR2 is YFSETQ. The CDR3 DNA follows: TGCGCCAGCAGCTTGGCCTCGGGGGGTCCTACTGAGCAGTTCTTC. This encodes CASSLASGGPTEQFF.

This chain connects TRBV6-6 to TRBJ1-2; D is uncertain. V lost 2 bases to trimming and J lost 4 bases, with 8 bases between them. This CDR3 has 13 residues. CDR1 is MNHNY and CDR2 is SVGAGI in the germline V gene (reference sequence). CDR3 nucleotide sequence: TGTGCCAGCAGTTACGGGGAGGGCTATGGCTACACCTTC. Translating it yields CASSYGEGYGYTF.

The V call is TRBV5-1, the J call TRBJ2-1; D is unclear. This CDR3 region has 12 residues. The germline CDR1 and CDR2 sequences are SGHRS and YFSETQ. With 2 bases removed from V and 6 bases from J, the gap between germline ends came to 6 bases. The CDR3 loop is CASSFGTNEQFF. CDR3 nucleotides: TGCGCCAGCAGCTTTGGTACCAATGAGCAGTTCTTC.

J is TRBJ2-3 and V is TRBV7-9, with D tentatively TRBD2 (5 bases). Trimming took off 3 bases at V and 5 bases at J, with 6 bases between the two ends. The CDR3 extends over 12 amino acids. In germline, CDR1 is SEHNR, CDR2 FQNEAQ (reference sequence). The CDR3 DNA is TGTGCCAGCAGCTTTAGCGTAGATACGCAGTATTTT. Translation gives CASSFSVDTQYF.

The genes are TRBV4-2 and TRBJ2-1; D remains ambiguous. The CDR3 consists of 16 residues. The germline gives CDR1 LGHNA, CDR2 YNFKEQ. Trimming shortened V by 0 bases and J by 0 bases, and 9 bases separated the two germline ends. The chain's CDR3 is CASSQDRRSSYNEQFF. CDR3 nucleotides: TGTGCCAGCAGCCAAGATCGTCGTAGCTCCTACAATGAGCAGTTCTTC.

The rearrangement joins TRBV21-1 to TRBJ1-1; TRBD1 is the table's D call and was not checked against the DNA. TRBV21-1 is flagged as a pseudogene. The CDR3 contains 18 residues. The CDR3 reads CASSKGRQGAGMNTEAFF. In DNA form, the CDR3 reads TGTGCCAGCAGCAAAGGTCGGCAGGGGGCTGGCATGAACACTGAAGCTTTCTTT.